The 32 T cell receptor beta chains below all came from one sample that was sequenced in a study of OX40 agonist ivuxolimab in advanced cancers. This table comes from immunoSEQ multiplex PCR, and its TCRdb copy is limited to in-frame clones, with some not included. The sample carries over 20,000 clones, around 87% recorded once. The specimen comprised CD4+ or CD8+ T cells sorted from blood, sampled in a trial of the OX40 agonist ivuxolimab. All receptors come from an adult with an advanced solid tumor such as melanoma, head and neck, liver or kidney cancer.

The chain is built from TRBV6-5 and TRBJ1-1; D is unclear. Trimming shortened V by 4 bases and J by 1 base, and 10 bases separated the two germline ends. There are 14 residues in the CDR3. The germline V gene encodes CDR1 MNHEY and CDR2 SVGAGI. The chain's CDR3 is CASSSSFGNTEAFF. In DNA, the CDR3 is TGTGCCAGCAGTTCATCGTTTGGGAACACTGAAGCTTTCTTT.

The rearrangement links TRBV7-9 to TRBJ1-1; TRBD1 is a possible D gene (6 bases). The V gene lost 6 bases and the J gene lost 1 base, with 12 bases spanning the gap. The CDR3 spans 14 residues. CDR1 is SEHNR and CDR2 is FQNEAQ in the germline V gene (reference sequence). In DNA, the CDR3 is TGTGCCAGCAGTTCTACAGGGTCGAACACTGAAGCTTTCTTT. Its protein product is CASSSTGSNTEAFF. Supplemented by reference TRBV7-9 and TRBJ1-1, the full variable domain reads DTGVSQNPRHKITKRGQNVTFRCDPISEHNRLYWYRQTLGQGPEFLTYFQNEAQLEKSRLLSDRFSAERPKGSFSTLEIQRTEQGDSAMYLCASSSTGSNTEAFFGQGTRLTVV.

The rearrangement joins TRBV12-5 to TRBJ2-1; D is unresolved. Per germline, CDR1 LGHNT and CDR2 FRNRAP. V was shortened by 6 bases and J by 9 bases, with 15 bases between the two germline ends. The CDR3 totals 13 residues. The CDR3 here is CASGPILGSEQFF. DNA of the CDR3: TGTGCTAGTGGCCCCATTCTGGGTAGTGAGCAGTTCTTC.

The chain has TRBV6-1 and TRBJ2-1; TRBD2 matches at 8 bases. This CDR3 is 15 amino acids long. Germline loops: CDR1 MNHNS, CDR2 SASEGT. Unmatched junction bases numbered 7, after V lost 0 bases and J lost 9 bases. The CDR3 reads CASSEAHGGGTEQFF. Here the CDR3 DNA reads TGTGCCAGCAGTGAAGCGCACGGGGGGGGCACTGAGCAGTTCTTC.

This chain uses TRBV16 with TRBJ1-1; D is unresolved. From germline, CDR1 is KGHSY and CDR2 FQNENV. The CDR3 sequence is 16 residues long. With 2 bases removed from V and 3 bases from J, the gap between germline ends came to 16 bases. This chain's CDR3 is CASSQTGMKSDTEAFF. The DNA for the CDR3 is TGTGCCAGCAGCCAAACGGGGATGAAATCGGACACTGAAGCTTTCTTT. Combining the CDR3 with reference TRBV16 and TRBJ1-1 gives the whole variable domain GEEVAQTPKHLVRGEGQKAKLYCAPIKGHSYVFWYQQVLKNEFKFLISFQNENVFDETGMPKERFSAKCLPNSPCSLEIQATKLEDSAVYFCASSQTGMKSDTEAFFGQGTRLTVV.

The CDR3 spells CASSDQPLAVEQYF. CDR3 bases: TGTGCCAGCAGTGACCAACCCCTAGCGGTTGAGCAGTACTTC. The chain couples TRBV6-4 to TRBJ2-7; 7 nucleotides match TRBD2. V trimming: 2 bases; J trimming: 7 bases; junction bases outside the gene matches: 8. Germline V gives CDR1 MRHNA, CDR2 SNTAGT. CDR3 length: 14 amino acids.

The chain joins TRBV9 to TRBJ2-5; D might be TRBD2 (5 bases). Looked up from germline, CDR1 is SGDLS and CDR2 is YYNGEE. CDR3 size: 14 residues. V was shortened by 0 bases and J by 4 bases, with 10 bases between the two germline ends. The CDR3 spells CASSVEGRGETQYF. CDR3 nucleotides: TGTGCCAGCAGCGTAGAGGGCCGGGGAGAGACCCAGTACTTC. The complete variable domain, with remaining parts taken from reference TRBV9 and TRBJ2-5, reads DSGVTQTPKHLITATGQRVTLRCSPRSGDLSVYWYQQSLDQGLQFLIQYYNGEERAKGNILERFSAQQFPDLHSELNLSSLELGDSALYFCASSVEGRGETQYFGPGTRLLVL.

This clone came up once. This chain joins TRBV10-3 and TRBJ1-2; the D gene is possibly TRBD1 (5 bases). Per the germline V gene, CDR1 is ENHRY and CDR2 is SYGVKD. This CDR3 has 13 residues. The germline V and J ends were trimmed by 6 bases and 8 bases, with 16 bases remaining between them. Here the CDR3 DNA reads TGTGCCATCAGCCCGGAGGCAGGGAAAGGCTACACCTTC. It translates to CAISPEAGKGYTF.

In DNA form, the CDR3 reads TGTGCCAGCAGTTACTCGGCGGGGAGCAGCGAAAAACTGTTTTTT. As protein: CASSYSAGSSEKLFF. The chain joins TRBV6-5 to TRBJ1-4; D is unresolved. CDR1 and CDR2 (germline): MNHEY, SVGAGI. The CDR3 contains 15 residues. Trimming removed 0 bases from V and 8 bases from J, with 13 bases in between.

As to this clone: A much larger clone lies one base from this, so it may be a read error. At the DNA level, this CDR3 is encoded by other sequences in the same sample as well. This sequence joins TRBV2 and TRBJ1-1; D gene ambiguous. The CDR3 sequence is 10 residues long. The V end was cut by 4 bases, the J end by 7 bases, with 4 bases between. Germline V lookup: CDR1 SNHLY, CDR2 FYNNEI. CDR3 in amino acids: CASSVGEAFF. The CDR3 DNA is TGTGCCAGCAGTGTGGGTGAAGCTTTCTTT.

The J gene is TRBJ2-1, the V gene TRBV27; unclear D gene. In germline, CDR1 is MNHEY, CDR2 SMNVEV (reference sequence). The V end lost 2 bases, the J end lost 1 base, and 12 bases lay between the germline ends. This CDR3 has 16 residues. Here the CDR3 reads CASSLLRVPSYNEQFF. CDR3 nucleotides: TGTGCCAGCAGTTTACTTAGGGTTCCATCCTACAATGAGCAGTTCTTC.

In its sample, this clone was seen a few times. The chain employs TRBV10-1 and TRBJ2-3; D call uncertain. V was pared by 4 bases and J by 4 bases, with 12 bases between. Germline lookup yields CDR1 WNHNN and CDR2 SYGVQD (reference sequence). The CDR3 consists of 14 residues. The CDR3 loop is CASSGRSQPDTQYF. The CDR3 coding sequence is TGCGCCAGCAGTGGTCGGAGCCAACCAGATACGCAGTATTTT.

This chain connects TRBV9 to TRBJ2-4; D gene unclear. The germline V and J ends were trimmed by 0 bases and 3 bases, with 7 bases remaining between them. CDR1 is SGDLS and CDR2 is YYNGEE in the germline V gene. The CDR3 covers 14 residues. The CDR3 DNA sequence: TGTGCCAGCAGCGTAGACAGCCTCAAAAACATTCAGTACTTC. It codes for CASSVDSLKNIQYF.

This rearrangement joins TRBV5-4 to TRBJ1-1, with 7 bases that match TRBD1. The CDR3 length is 17 residues. Looked up from germline, CDR1 is SGHNT and CDR2 is YYREEE (reference sequence). V trimming: 4 bases; J trimming: 1 base; junction bases outside the gene matches: 13. The CDR3 reads CASSPIPDRVGNTEAFF. CDR3 coding DNA: TGTGCCAGCAGCCCGATTCCCGACAGGGTTGGGAACACTGAAGCTTTCTTT.

The V gene is TRBV27, the J gene TRBJ2-7; TRBD1 matches 10 bases. This CDR3 contains 17 residues. CDR1 and CDR2 (germline): MNHEY, SMNVEV (reference sequence). J gave up 4 bases and V 6 bases, and 15 bases lay outside the gene matches. CDR3 sequence (DNA): TGTGCCAGCAGGCCGGGACAGGGGATGGTGGTCGGGTACGAGCAGTACTTC. Amino acids: CASRPGQGMVVGYEQYF.

The chain employs TRBV5-8 and TRBJ1-1; 9 positions agree with TRBD1. Germline CDR1 reads SGHTS; CDR2 reads YDEGEE. The CDR3 contains 13 residues. Unmatched junction bases numbered 5, after V lost 4 bases and J lost 7 bases. CDR3 amino acids: CASSRTGDIEAFF. The CDR3 bases are TGTGCCAGCAGCCGGACAGGGGACATTGAAGCTTTCTTT.

J is TRBJ2-2 and V is TRBV4-2; possibly TRBD2 for D (6 bases). Germline V gene data show CDR1 as LGHNA and CDR2 as YNFKEQ. This CDR3 comprises 19 residues. Trimming removed 0 bases at V and 1 base at J, with 18 bases between. The chain's CDR3 is CASSQDQYEWGENTGELFF. The DNA for the CDR3 is TGTGCCAGCAGCCAAGATCAGTACGAGTGGGGGGAGAACACCGGGGAGCTGTTTTTT.

This clone was counted a single time. The chain has TRBV19 and TRBJ2-1; D is unresolved. The CDR3 extends over 13 amino acids. V was pared by 3 bases and J by 6 bases, with 9 bases between. Germline V gene lookup returns CDR1 LNHDA and CDR2 SQIVND (reference sequence). CDR3 nucleotides: TGTGCCAGTAGTATTCTAGACTTCAATGAGCAGTTCTTC. This encodes CASSILDFNEQFF.

This chain joins TRBV7-9 and TRBJ2-7; maybe TRBD1 (6 bases). Trimming took 1 base from V and 5 from J, leaving 24 bases between them. This CDR3 contains 18 residues. CDR1 is SEHNR and CDR2 is FQNEAQ in the germline V gene (reference sequence). CDR3 bases: TGTGCCAGCAGCTTAGGGGGGCGGACGGACTTTTATTCGGACGAGCAGTACTTC. Protein product: CASSLGGRTDFYSDEQYF. Based on the CDR3 plus reference TRBV7-9 and TRBJ2-7, the full variable domain is DTGVSQNPRHKITKRGQNVTFRCDPISEHNRLYWYRQTLGQGPEFLTYFQNEAQLEKSRLLSDRFSAERPKGSFSTLEIQRTEQGDSAMYLCASSLGGRTDFYSDEQYFGPGTRLTVT.

This clone was recorded only once. This CDR3 reads CASSVDGKSNQPQHF. In nucleotides, the CDR3 is TGTGCCAGCAGCGTAGACGGAAAGAGCAATCAGCCCCAGCATTTT. The rearrangement uses TRBV9 and TRBJ1-5; D is unclear. CDR3 length equals 15 residues. The germline V gene encodes CDR1 SGDLS and CDR2 YYNGEE. Trimming shortened V by 0 bases and J by 1 base, and 8 bases separated the two germline ends.

The chain recombines TRBV11-2 with TRBJ2-7, with D perhaps matching TRBD2 (5 bases). CDR1 and CDR2 (germline): SGHAT, FQNNGV. The V end lost 5 bases, the J end lost 3 bases, and 14 bases lay between the germline ends. The CDR3 covers 14 residues. The CDR3 DNA reads as TGTGCCAGCAGCCGCCCGGGGTCGGGCTACGAGCAGTACTTC. Translation: CASSRPGSGYEQYF.

The gene calls are TRBV14 and TRBJ1-2; the match to TRBD1 covers 7 bases. V gave up 4 bases and J gave up 4 bases; unmatched junction bases: 6. Germline V gene lookup returns CDR1 SGHDN and CDR2 FVKESK. This CDR3 has 14 residues. The CDR3 nucleotides are TGTGCCAGCAGCCTTTCAGGGGGGGTCTATGGCTACACCTTC. It translates to CASSLSGGVYGYTF.

The chain uses TRBV5-8 and TRBJ2-7; TRBD1 agrees at 9 bases. Germline loops: CDR1 SGHTS, CDR2 YDEGEE. The CDR3 contains 15 residues. The trim removed 4 bases at V and 3 bases at J, leaving 8 bases unmatched. The CDR3 nucleotides are TGTGCCAGCAGCGGCACCGGGACAGGGTACTACGAGCAGTACTTC. Protein: CASSGTGTGYYEQYF.

The chain links TRBV4-1 to TRBJ1-2; D is possibly TRBD1 (5 bases). CDR1 MGHRA and CDR2 YSYEKL come from the germline V gene. The CDR3 totals 15 residues. The ends were cut back, 3 bases at V and 6 bases at J, with 17 bases in the middle. CDR3 loop: CASSHPTRGIHGYTF. CDR3 nucleotide sequence: TGCGCCAGCAGCCACCCAACGAGGGGCATACATGGCTACACCTTC.

The count of this clone is one. This chain links TRBV7-9 with TRBJ2-5; TRBD2 is a possible D gene (6 bases). V was cut by 4 bases and J by 2 bases, with 17 bases left in between. The CDR3 is 16 residues long. The V gene's germline CDR1 is SEHNR and CDR2 FQNEAQ (reference sequence). CDR3 DNA sequence: TGTGCCAGCAGCTCCAATCCGGTTGGGGGGCAAGAGACCCAGTACTTC. This sequence encodes CASSSNPVGGQETQYF.

The chain recombines TRBV5-6 with TRBJ1-2; tentatively, D is TRBD1 (6 bases). The CDR3 contains 14 residues. Trimming cost V 6 bases and J 3 bases, with 15 bases left between them. CDR1 and CDR2 (germline): SGHDT, YYEEEE. CDR3 bases: TGTGCCAGCACCCTCCCGGACAGTTACTATGGCTACACCTTC. Translation gives CASTLPDSYYGYTF.

This rearrangement joins TRBV9 to TRBJ1-5, with D perhaps matching TRBD1 (6 bases). The germline V gene has CDR1 SGDLS and CDR2 YYNGEE. The CDR3 totals 15 residues. The V end was cut by 8 bases, the J end by 2 bases, with 17 bases between. The CDR3 region has the DNA TGTGCCAGTGGCACAGGGAGGTCTGGCAATCAGCCCCAGCATTTT. Encoded protein: CASGTGRSGNQPQHF.

V usage is TRBV27 and J usage is TRBJ1-4; D remains unclear. The ends were cut back, 1 base at V and 3 bases at J, with 12 bases in the middle. CDR1 and CDR2 (germline): MNHEY, SMNVEV (reference sequence). The CDR3 contains 16 residues. DNA for the CDR3: TGTGCCAGCAGTTTATTACCGGCTGCCGCTAATGAAAAACTGTTTTTT. Translated, it gives CASSLLPAAANEKLFF. Variable domain in full (rest from reference TRBV27 and TRBJ1-4): EAQVTQNPRYLITVTGKKLTVTCSQNMNHEYMSWYRQDPGLGLRQIYYSMNVEVTDKGDVPEGYKVSRKEKRNFPLILESPSPNQTSLYFCASSLLPAAANEKLFFGSGTQLSVL.

The chain couples TRBV5-4 to TRBJ2-3, with a tentative D call TRBD2 (6 bases). V was trimmed by 2 bases and J by 5 bases, leaving 15 bases between them. Per germline, CDR1 SGHNT and CDR2 YYREEE (reference sequence). This CDR3 is built from 15 residues. The chain's CDR3 is CASSLGAVGGDTQYF. For the CDR3, the DNA is TGTGCCAGCAGCTTAGGAGCGGTGGGGGGAGATACGCAGTATTTT.

This rearrangement joins TRBV7-9 to TRBJ2-1; weak D call: TRBD1 (6 bases). CDR1 SEHNR and CDR2 FQNEAQ come from the germline V gene (reference sequence). This CDR3 spans 15 amino acids. The ends were cut back, 3 bases at V and 6 bases at J, with 15 bases in the middle. The CDR3 nucleotides read TGTGCCAGCAGCTTTATTGGGGGCAGGTTCAATGAGCAGTTCTTC. Protein product: CASSFIGGRFNEQFF.

This clone occurred a few times. The chain uses TRBV11-2 and TRBJ2-7; possibly TRBD1 for D (7 bases). The V gene's germline CDR1 is SGHAT and CDR2 FQNNGV. This CDR3 contains 14 residues. With 1 base removed from V and 3 bases from J, the gap between germline ends came to 10 bases. CDR3 coding DNA: TGTGCCAGCAGCTTAGCAGGGGGGCTCTACGAGCAGTACTTC. As protein: CASSLAGGLYEQYF.

J is TRBJ2-5 and V is TRBV5-4; TRBD2 might be the D (5 bases). The CDR3 runs 16 residues. V shed 2 bases and J shed 1 base, with 15 bases lying between them. Germline V gene lookup returns CDR1 SGHNT and CDR2 YYREEE (reference sequence). For the CDR3, the DNA is TGTGCCAGCAGCTTAGGAGGTGGAGGCAGCCAAGAGACCCAGTACTTC. Its protein product is CASSLGGGGSQETQYF.